This entry lists 29 T cell receptor beta chains sequenced from one sample in a study of T cells in Graves' hyperthyroidism and ophthalmopathy (dated by TCRdb to about 2019). The protocol used for the library was multiplex PCR. The instrument given in TCRdb is Illumina HiSeq 2000. Amplification of TCR beta CDR3 regions was carried out from RNA transcripts. For the first round of RT-PCR on the TCR CDR3, the HTBI primer set was used together with the Qiagen OneStep RT-PCR kit. The public sequencing data were trimmed at Q25 with fastp and processed into clonotypes with MiXCR by TCRdb, which kept only in-frame beta chains. Duplicate CDR3 protein sequences are folded into a single record with the most common DNA and genes. The sample contains under 400,000 distinct CDR3 sequences, 15% to 20% of them found a single time. The leading ten clones occupy less than 20% of the sample. Sequencing was done on a sample of blood. The receptors here all came from a woman between 40 and 50 years old with Graves' ophthalmopathy.

There are many counts of this clonotype. The V and J genes are TRBV13 and TRBJ2-7, with TRBD2 as a possible D gene (6 bases). The CDR3 has 13 amino acids. Germline V CDR1 and CDR2: PRHDT, FYEKMQ (reference sequence). V was pared by 5 bases and J by 13 bases, with 21 bases between. The CDR3 DNA is TGTGCCAGCAGCGCATCGGGGGTTACTGTCGACTACTTC. Translation gives CASSASGVTVDYF.

The J gene is TRBJ2-7, the V gene TRBV30; a weak D match, TRBD1 (5 bases). This CDR3 spans 12 amino acids. The V and J ends lost 3 bases and 3 bases respectively, with 9 bases between them. From germline, CDR1 is GTSNPN and CDR2 SVGIG (reference sequence). CDR3 region: CAWRRDSYEQYF. The DNA for the CDR3 is TGTGCCTGGAGGCGCGACAGCTACGAGCAGTACTTC.

The V call is TRBV24-1, the J call TRBJ2-5; no clear D. The germline V and J ends were trimmed by 2 bases and 2 bases, with 11 bases remaining between them. Germline CDR1 is KGHDR and CDR2 is SFDVKD. CDR3 size: 15 residues. The CDR3 region is CATSDSGAVQETQYF. The CDR3 DNA is TGTGCCACCAGTGATTCGGGCGCGGTACAAGAGACCCAGTACTTC.

Many counts were recorded for this clonotype. The rearrangement uses TRBV12-3 or TRBV12-4 and TRBJ2-7; 9 bases are a match to TRBD1. V lost 2 bases and J lost 6; bases outside the gene matches: 5. The CDR3 sequence is 14 residues long. This CDR3 reads CASSLMGQGFEQYF. The CDR3 bases are TGTGCCAGCAGTTTAATGGGACAGGGCTTCGAGCAGTACTTC.

In this sample, this clonotype turned up many times. The J gene is TRBJ1-1, the V gene TRBV30; D unresolved. Trimming left V 2 bases short and J 6 bases short, with 10 bases between. CDR1 is GTSNPN and CDR2 is SVGIG in the germline V gene (reference sequence). CDR3 length equals 12 residues. The CDR3 nucleotides are TGTGCCTGGAGTTCGTCTCCCGCTGAAGCTTTCTTT. Its protein is CAWSSSPAEAFF.

This clonotype was recorded at least ten times. The chain links TRBV29-1 to TRBJ2-7; D not resolved. CDR1 SQVTM and CDR2 ANQGSEA come from the germline V gene. The CDR3 consists of 12 residues. The germline V and J ends were trimmed by 7 bases and 4 bases, with 14 bases remaining between them. The CDR3: CSAAVRGYEQYF. CDR3 DNA sequence: TGCAGCGCCGCCGTACGTGGATACGAGCAGTACTTC.

The chain has TRBV20-1 and TRBJ2-2, with D possibly called TRBD1 or TRBD2 (5 bases each). The CDR3 loop spans 13 amino acids. The germline V gene has CDR1 DFQATT and CDR2 SNEGSKA (reference sequence). Trimming pared 6 bases from V and 0 bases from J, leaving 8 bases between. CDR3: CSAGVTNTGELFF. Here the CDR3 DNA reads TGCAGTGCGGGGGTCACGAACACCGGGGAGCTGTTTTTT.

This clonotype appeared many times. The J gene is TRBJ2-7, the V gene TRBV30, with no clear D. CDR3 length: 11 amino acids. Germline V gene sequence: CDR1 GTSNPN, CDR2 SVGIG (reference sequence). V lost 6 bases and J 3 bases, leaving 9 bases between the germline ends. The CDR3 DNA is TGTGCCTGCCAACCCGGCTACGAGCAGTACTTC. Translated, it gives CACQPGYEQYF. Variable domain in full (rest from reference TRBV30 and TRBJ2-7): SQTIHQWPATLVQPVGSPLSLECTVEGTSNPNLYWYRQAAGRGLQLLFYSVGIGQISSEVPQNLSASRPQDRQFILSSKKLLLSDSGFYLCACQPGYEQYFGPGTRLTVT.

This clonotype has at least ten counts. This chain links TRBV30 with TRBJ2-7; D not resolved. CDR1 is GTSNPN and CDR2 is SVGIG in the germline V gene (reference sequence). Trimming took off 5 bases at V and 1 base at J, with 18 bases between the two ends. The CDR3 covers 15 residues. The CDR3 region is CAWEIGTDSSYEQYF. The CDR3 DNA sequence: TGTGCCTGGGAGATTGGTACTGATTCATCCTACGAGCAGTACTTC.

This chain uses TRBV5-1 with TRBJ2-7; TRBD2 is a possible D gene (6 bases). This CDR3 contains 14 residues. Germline assignment: CDR1 SGHRS and CDR2 YFSETQ. Trimming left V 4 bases short and J 6 bases short, with 17 bases between. CDR3 loop: CASSTGRLGGEQYF. The CDR3 DNA reads TGCGCCAGCAGCACAGGTAGGCTGGGAGGCGAGCAGTACTTC.

This clonotype was picked up many times. This rearrangement joins TRBV28 to TRBJ2-5; 7 bases agree with TRBD2. The V gene end was trimmed by 2 bases and the J gene end by 5 bases; junction bases not matched to a gene: 8. The CDR3 sequence is 15 residues long. Germline V gene lookup returns CDR1 MDHEN and CDR2 SYDVKM. The CDR3 loop reads CASSLDGREEETQYF. In DNA, the CDR3 is TGTGCCAGCAGTTTAGACGGACGGGAGGAGGAGACCCAGTACTTC.

This clonotype turned up a few times. V usage is TRBV20-1 and J usage is TRBJ1-5; the D gene is possibly TRBD1 (5 bases). V lost 1 base to trimming and J lost 0 bases, with 22 bases between them. The CDR3 is made up of 19 amino acids. CDR1 and CDR2 from the germline V gene are DFQATT and SNEGSKA (reference sequence). The CDR3 bases are TGCAGTGCTAGAGGGGGATGGGGGGTGACCAGGGATAGCAATCAGCCCCAGCATTTT. Protein: CSARGGWGVTRDSNQPQHF.

V gene TRBV12-5 combines with J gene TRBJ1-5; D is uncertain. This CDR3 is built from 12 residues. V lost 3 bases to trimming and J lost 7 bases, with 7 bases between them. Germline loops: CDR1 LGHNT, CDR2 FRNRAP. DNA of the CDR3: TGTGCTAGTGGTTTCTGGGGACAGCCCCAGCATTTT. Protein: CASGFWGQPQHF.

This clonotype was picked up a small number of times. The chain is built from TRBV6-2 or TRBV6-3 and TRBJ2-5; D is possibly TRBD1 (6 bases). The CDR3 totals 13 residues. V was trimmed by 6 bases and J by 5 bases, leaving 13 bases between them. CDR1 is MNHEY, CDR2 SVGEGT, per germline. The CDR3 region is CASSPGETETQYF. CDR3 nucleotides: TGTGCCAGCAGCCCAGGGGAGACGGAGACCCAGTACTTC.

The genes are TRBV27 and TRBJ2-7; D remains ambiguous. This CDR3 contains 13 residues. CDR1 and CDR2 from the germline V gene are MNHEY and SMNVEV (reference sequence). Trimming removed 6 bases at V and 2 bases at J, with 11 bases between. Written as DNA, the CDR3 is TGTGCCAGCAGACGGATTCTGGCCTACGAGCAGTACTTC. It specifies CASRRILAYEQYF.

At least ten counts were recorded for this clonotype. The chain has TRBV19 and TRBJ1-1; 7 nucleotides match TRBD1. V lost 11 bases, J lost 1 base, and 7 bases stayed unmatched. Germline values: CDR1 LNHDA, CDR2 SQIVND (reference sequence). The CDR3 loop spans 13 amino acids. The DNA of the CDR3 is TGTGCCGTAGAGGGGGCCTGGAACACTGAAGCTTTCTTT. Protein sequence: CAVEGAWNTEAFF.

This clonotype came up many times. This sequence joins TRBV27 and TRBJ1-1; 7 nucleotides align to TRBD1. Looked up from germline, CDR1 is MNHEY and CDR2 is SMNVEV (reference sequence). CDR3 size: 14 residues. After removal of 6 bases from V and 1 base from J, the junction contained 5 bases not matched to a gene. The CDR3 DNA reads TGTGCCAGCAGGCGACAGGGACCGAACACTGAAGCTTTCTTT. Translated, it gives CASRRQGPNTEAFF.

The chain couples TRBV7-8 to TRBJ2-7; either TRBD1 or TRBD2 may supply D (6 bases each). Germline CDR1 is SGHVS and CDR2 is FQNEAQ. This CDR3 is built from 11 residues. CDR3 sequence (DNA): TGTGCACTGCTGGCACAGGGAGGGCAGTACTTC. Translation: CALLAQGGQYF. Variable domain in full (rest from reference TRBV7-8 and TRBJ2-7): GAGVSQSPRYKVAKRGQDVALRCDPISGHVSLFWYQQALGQGPEFLTYFQNEAQLDKSGLPSDRFFAERPEGSVSTLKIQRTQQEDSAVYLCALLAQGGQYFGPGTRLTVT.

Many counts were recorded for this clonotype. The chain employs TRBV12-3 or TRBV12-4 and TRBJ1-2; tentative D call: TRBD1 (5 bases). This CDR3 region has 13 residues. V was trimmed by 5 bases and J by 6 bases, leaving 13 bases between them. CDR3 in amino acids: CASSQGPRDGYTF. In DNA form, the CDR3 reads TGTGCCAGCAGTCAGGGACCTAGGGATGGCTACACCTTC.

At least ten counts were recorded for this clonotype. This rearrangement joins TRBV12-3 or TRBV12-4 to TRBJ1-5, with D possibly being TRBD1 (6 bases). This CDR3 has 15 amino acids. The ends were cut back, 6 bases at V and 1 base at J, with 13 bases in the middle. For the CDR3, the DNA is TGTGCCAGCAGGTCCGCCGGGACAAGCAATCAGCCCCAGCATTTT. This translates into CASRSAGTSNQPQHF.

At least ten counts were recorded for this clonotype. The genes are TRBV20-1 and TRBJ1-1; 10 bases align to TRBD1. This CDR3 has 13 amino acids. Unmatched junction bases numbered 2, after V lost 6 bases and J lost 1 base. In germline, CDR1 is DFQATT, CDR2 SNEGSKA (reference sequence). The CDR3 protein is CSAGQGGNTEAFF. Here the CDR3 DNA reads TGCAGTGCCGGACAGGGGGGGAACACTGAAGCTTTCTTT.

This clonotype was picked up many times. The chain employs TRBV11-2 and TRBJ2-7; 7 bases fit TRBD2. The CDR3 runs 15 residues. Germline CDR1 SGHAT, CDR2 FQNNGV. Trimming took 5 bases from V and 2 from J; bases not matched to a gene: 9. CDR3 sequence (DNA): TGTGCCAGCAGCAGTAGCCAGCGGGGAACCTACGAGCAGTACTTC. It translates to CASSSSQRGTYEQYF. Based on the CDR3 plus reference TRBV11-2 and TRBJ2-7, the full variable domain is EAGVAQSPRYKIIEKRQSVAFWCNPISGHATLYWYQQILGQGPKLLIQFQNNGVVDDSQLPKDRFSAERLKGVDSTLKIQPAKLEDSAVYLCASSSSQRGTYEQYFGPGTRLTVT.

This clonotype was counted ten times or more. V and J are TRBV12-3 or TRBV12-4 and TRBJ2-7, with a possible D match to TRBD2 (6 bases). V was clipped by 3 bases and J by 3 bases, with 12 bases between them. This CDR3 has 14 amino acids. The chain's CDR3 is CASSFSAGLYEQYF. The CDR3 bases are TGTGCCAGCAGTTTCTCCGCGGGACTCTACGAGCAGTACTTC.

This clonotype was counted between two and nine times. The chain couples TRBV12-3 or TRBV12-4 to TRBJ1-6; D gene unclear. Trimming shortened V by 5 bases and J by 6 bases, and 11 bases separated the two germline ends. The CDR3 has 14 residues. In DNA, the CDR3 is TGTGCCAGCAGTCTTATGGGGTCTAATTCACCCCTCCACTTT. Its protein product is CASSLMGSNSPLHF.

For the CDR3, the DNA is TGTGCTGCGGGGGGTCCGAACACTGAAGCTTTCTTT. Translated: CAAGGPNTEAFF. The genes are TRBV6-1 and TRBJ1-1; D perhaps matches TRBD1 (5 bases). CDR3 length: 12 residues. The V gene's germline CDR1 is MNHNS and CDR2 SASEGT.

This clonotype was detected many times. This chain links TRBV6-2 or TRBV6-3 with TRBJ2-2, with D maybe TRBD2 (6 bases). Germline CDR1 reads MNHEY; CDR2 reads SVGEGT. V gave up 4 bases and J gave up 4 bases, with 19 bases separating them. The length of the CDR3 is 17 residues. The chain's CDR3 is CASSSEGLLLFTGELFF. For the CDR3, the DNA is TGTGCCAGCAGTTCCGAGGGACTCTTACTTTTCACCGGGGAGCTGTTTTTT.

This clonotype was seen ten or more times. The V gene is TRBV4-1, the J gene TRBJ1-2; D unresolved. Germline CDR1 reads MGHRA; CDR2 reads YSYEKL. Trimming pared 2 bases from V and 3 bases from J, leaving 13 bases between. The CDR3 totals 15 residues. CDR3 DNA: TGCGCCAGCAGCCAAAATCCCAGCGAAGACTATGGCTACACCTTC. Protein sequence: CASSQNPSEDYGYTF.

The rearrangement joins TRBV20-1 to TRBJ2-1; TRBD2 might be the D (6 bases). V was pared by 3 bases and J by 4 bases, with 19 bases between. This CDR3 comprises 16 residues. Germline lookup yields CDR1 DFQATT and CDR2 SNEGSKA (reference sequence). Here the CDR3 DNA reads TGCAGTGCTAGTGAAGCGTATCGGACTACTTACAATGAGCAGTTCTTC. Translating it yields CSASEAYRTTYNEQFF.

The chain is built from TRBV6-5 and TRBJ2-7, with 7 positions matching TRBD2. The ends lost 3 bases at V and 3 bases at J; junction bases unmatched: 5. Germline loops: CDR1 MNHEY, CDR2 SVGAGI. This CDR3 region has 14 residues. The CDR3 nucleotides read TGTGCCAGCAGTTATGCGGGGGAGGGCTACGAGCAGTACTTC. The encoded protein is CASSYAGEGYEQYF.